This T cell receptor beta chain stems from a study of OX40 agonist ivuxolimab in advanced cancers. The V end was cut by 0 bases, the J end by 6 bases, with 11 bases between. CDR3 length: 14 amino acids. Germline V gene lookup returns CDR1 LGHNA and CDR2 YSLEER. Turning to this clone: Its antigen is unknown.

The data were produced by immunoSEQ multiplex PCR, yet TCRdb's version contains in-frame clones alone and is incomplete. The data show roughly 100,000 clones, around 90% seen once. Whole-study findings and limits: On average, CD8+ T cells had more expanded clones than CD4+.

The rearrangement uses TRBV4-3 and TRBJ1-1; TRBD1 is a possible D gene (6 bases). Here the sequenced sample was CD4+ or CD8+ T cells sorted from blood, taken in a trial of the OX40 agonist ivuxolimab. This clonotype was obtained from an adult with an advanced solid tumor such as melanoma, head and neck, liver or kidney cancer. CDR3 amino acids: CASSQEGGLAEAFF. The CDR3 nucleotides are TGCGCCAGCAGCCAAGAGGGGGGGCTCGCTGAAGCTTTCTTT.